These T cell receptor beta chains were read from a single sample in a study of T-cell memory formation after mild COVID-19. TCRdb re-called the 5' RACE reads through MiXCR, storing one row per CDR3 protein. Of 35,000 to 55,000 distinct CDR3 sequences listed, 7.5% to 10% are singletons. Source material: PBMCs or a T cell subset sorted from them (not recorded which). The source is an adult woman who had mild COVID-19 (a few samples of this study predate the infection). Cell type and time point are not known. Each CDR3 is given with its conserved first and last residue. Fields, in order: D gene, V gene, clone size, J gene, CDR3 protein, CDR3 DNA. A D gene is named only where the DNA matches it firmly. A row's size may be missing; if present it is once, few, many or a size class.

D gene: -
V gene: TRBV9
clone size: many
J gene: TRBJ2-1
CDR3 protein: CASSVGVRTENEQFF
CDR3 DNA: TGTGCCAGCAGCGTAGGGGTACGAACGGAGAATGAGCAGTTCTTC

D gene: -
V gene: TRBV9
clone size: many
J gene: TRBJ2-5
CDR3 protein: CASSFDRSQETQYF
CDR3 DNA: TGTGCCAGCAGCTTTGACAGAAGTCAAGAGACCCAGTACTTC

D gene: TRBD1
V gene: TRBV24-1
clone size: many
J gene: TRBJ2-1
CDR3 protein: CATSDSTGGGWNEQFF
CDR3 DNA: TGTGCCACCAGTGATTCGACAGGGGGTGGTTGGAATGAGCAGTTCTTC

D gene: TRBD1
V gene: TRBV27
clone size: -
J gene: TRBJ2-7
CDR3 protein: CASSYSTGGATYEQYF
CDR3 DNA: TGTGCCAGCAGTTATTCGACAGGGGGGGCGACCTACGAGCAGTACTTC

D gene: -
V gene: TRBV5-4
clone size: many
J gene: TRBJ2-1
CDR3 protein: CASSLVGSSYNEQFF
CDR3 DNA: TGTGCCAGCAGCTTGGTTGGGAGCTCCTACAATGAGCAGTTCTTC

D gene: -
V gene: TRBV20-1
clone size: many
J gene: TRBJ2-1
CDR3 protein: CSARGYNEQFF
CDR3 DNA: TGCAGTGCGCGAGGCTACAATGAGCAGTTCTTC

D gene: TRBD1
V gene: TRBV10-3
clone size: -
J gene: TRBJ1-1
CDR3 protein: CAISATGGYRNTEAFF
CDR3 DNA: TGTGCCATCAGTGCGACAGGGGGCTATCGGAACACTGAAGCTTTCTTT

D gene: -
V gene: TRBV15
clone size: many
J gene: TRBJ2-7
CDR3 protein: CATSRDTQYEQYF
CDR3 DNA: TGTGCCACCAGCAGAGATACCCAATACGAGCAGTACTTC

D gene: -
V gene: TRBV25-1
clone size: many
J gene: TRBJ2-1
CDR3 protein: CASSDRDGLGNEQFF
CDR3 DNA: TGTGCCAGCAGTGATCGCGACGGTCTAGGGAATGAGCAGTTCTTC

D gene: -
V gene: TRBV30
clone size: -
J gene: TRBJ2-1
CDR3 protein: CAWSVLSGNEQFF
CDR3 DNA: TGTGCCTGGAGTGTACTGTCCGGGAATGAGCAGTTCTTC

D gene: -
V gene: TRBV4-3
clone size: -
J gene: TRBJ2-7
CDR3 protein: CASSPGGQGTYEQYF
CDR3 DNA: TGCGCCAGCAGCCCTGGTGGGCAGGGTACCTACGAGCAGTACTTC

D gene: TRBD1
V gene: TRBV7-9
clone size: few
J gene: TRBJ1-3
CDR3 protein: CASSGDPGQGSSGNTIYF
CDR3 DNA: TGTGCCAGCAGCGGGGATCCGGGACAGGGGAGCTCTGGAAACACCATATATTTT

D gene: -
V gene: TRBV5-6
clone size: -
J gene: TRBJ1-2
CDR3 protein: CASSLAGGRGYTF
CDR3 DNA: TGTGCCAGCAGCTTGGCCGGGGGCCGCGGCTACACCTTC

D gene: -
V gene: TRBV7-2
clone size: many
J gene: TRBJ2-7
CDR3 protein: CASSSTGRGSYEQYF
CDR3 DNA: TGTGCCAGCAGCTCAACTGGACGGGGAAGCTACGAGCAGTACTTC

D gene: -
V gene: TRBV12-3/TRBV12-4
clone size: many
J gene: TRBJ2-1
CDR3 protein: CASSLRQGMYNEQFF
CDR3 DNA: TGTGCCAGCAGTTTGCGGCAGGGGATGTACAATGAGCAGTTCTTC

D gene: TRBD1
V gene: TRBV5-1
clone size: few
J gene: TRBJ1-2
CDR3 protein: CASSLDGQGAGYTF
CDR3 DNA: TGCGCCAGCAGCTTGGATGGACAGGGAGCTGGCTACACCTTC

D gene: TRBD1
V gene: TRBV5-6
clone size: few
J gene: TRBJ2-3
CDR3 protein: CASSFSDRGTDTQYF
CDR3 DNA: TGTGCCAGCAGCTTCAGTGACAGGGGGACAGATACGCAGTATTTT

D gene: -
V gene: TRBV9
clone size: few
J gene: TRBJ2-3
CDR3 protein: CASSVATGTRSTDTQYF
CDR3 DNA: TGTGCCAGCAGCGTAGCTACGGGGACACGGAGCACAGATACGCAGTATTTT

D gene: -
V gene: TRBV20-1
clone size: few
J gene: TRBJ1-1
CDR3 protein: CSADPLGMNTEAFF
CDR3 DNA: TGCAGTGCCGACCCCCTCGGGATGAACACTGAAGCTTTCTTT

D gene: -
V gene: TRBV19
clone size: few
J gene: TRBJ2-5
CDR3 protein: CASSLGSSAGTVETQYF
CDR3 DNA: TGTGCCAGTAGTTTGGGTTCTAGCGCGGGCACGGTAGAGACCCAGTACTTC

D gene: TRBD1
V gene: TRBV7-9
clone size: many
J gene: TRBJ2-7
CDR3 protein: CASSSGPGGHSYEQYF
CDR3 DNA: TGTGCCAGCAGCTCGGGACCAGGGGGCCACTCCTACGAGCAGTACTTC

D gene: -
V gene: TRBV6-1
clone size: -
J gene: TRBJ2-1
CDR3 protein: CSTYRDRGGGEQFF
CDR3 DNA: TGTTCCACCTACCGGGACAGAGGGGGGGGTGAGCAGTTCTTC

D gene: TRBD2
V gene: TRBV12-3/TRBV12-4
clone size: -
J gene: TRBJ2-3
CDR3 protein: CASSPSSGGMGDTQYF
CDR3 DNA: TGTGCCAGCAGTCCCTCTAGCGGGGGGATGGGAGATACGCAGTATTTT

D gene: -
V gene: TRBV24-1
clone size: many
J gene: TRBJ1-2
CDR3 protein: CATSATSNYGYTF
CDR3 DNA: TGTGCCACCAGTGCCACTTCTAACTATGGCTACACCTTC

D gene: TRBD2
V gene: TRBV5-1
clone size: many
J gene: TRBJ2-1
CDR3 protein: CASSLAGLAGMGSYNEQFF
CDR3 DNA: TGCGCCAGCAGCTTGGCCGGACTAGCGGGAATGGGCTCCTACAATGAGCAGTTCTTC

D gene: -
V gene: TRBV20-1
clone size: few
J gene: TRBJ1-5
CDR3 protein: CSAPQSGGNQPQHF
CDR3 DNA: TGCAGTGCCCCCCAATCAGGGGGCAATCAGCCCCAGCATTTT

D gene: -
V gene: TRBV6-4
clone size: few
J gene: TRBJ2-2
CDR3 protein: CASSEEGESTGELFF
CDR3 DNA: TGTGCCAGCAGTGAAGAAGGGGAGAGCACCGGGGAGCTGTTTTTT

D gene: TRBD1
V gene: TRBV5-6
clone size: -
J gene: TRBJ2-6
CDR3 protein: CASSLAWDRGPISGANVLTF
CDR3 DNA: TGTGCCAGCAGCTTGGCTTGGGACAGGGGGCCCATCTCTGGGGCCAACGTCCTGACTTTC

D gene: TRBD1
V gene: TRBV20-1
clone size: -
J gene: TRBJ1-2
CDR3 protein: CSAVVNRGLDGYTF
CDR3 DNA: TGCAGTGCTGTTGTGAACAGGGGGCTAGATGGCTACACCTTC

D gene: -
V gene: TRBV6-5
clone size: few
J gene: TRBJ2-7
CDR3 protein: CASRLTVNYEQYF
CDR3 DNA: TGTGCCAGCAGGCTGACTGTAAACTACGAGCAGTACTTC

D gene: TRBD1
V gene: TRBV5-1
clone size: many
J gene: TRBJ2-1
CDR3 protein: CASSLGVGQGLDEQFF
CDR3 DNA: TGCGCCAGCAGCTTGGGAGTGGGACAGGGGTTGGATGAGCAGTTCTTC

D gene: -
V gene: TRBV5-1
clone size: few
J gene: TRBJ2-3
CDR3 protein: CASSPRVSSYADTQYF
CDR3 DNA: TGCGCCAGCAGCCCCCGGGTCTCTAGTTACGCAGATACGCAGTATTTT

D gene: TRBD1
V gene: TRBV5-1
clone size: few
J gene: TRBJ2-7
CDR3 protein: CASSLVAGGWEQYF
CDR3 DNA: TGCGCCAGCAGCTTGGTGGCAGGGGGCTGGGAGCAGTACTTC

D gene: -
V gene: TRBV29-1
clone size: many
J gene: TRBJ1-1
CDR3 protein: CSVEDNTGLAAFF
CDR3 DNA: TGCAGCGTTGAAGATAACACAGGGTTAGCAGCTTTCTTT

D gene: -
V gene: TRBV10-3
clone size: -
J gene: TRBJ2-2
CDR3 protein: CATYREGTGELFF
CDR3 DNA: TGTGCCACCTACAGGGAAGGGACCGGGGAGCTGTTTTTT

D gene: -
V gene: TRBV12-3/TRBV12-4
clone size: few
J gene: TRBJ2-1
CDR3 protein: CASREGGGPSDNEQFF
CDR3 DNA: TGTGCCAGCAGGGAGGGCGGCGGACCTTCGGACAATGAGCAGTTCTTC

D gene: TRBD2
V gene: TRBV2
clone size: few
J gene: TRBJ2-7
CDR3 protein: CASRSAGGSYEQYF
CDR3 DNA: TGTGCCAGCAGGTCGGCGGGAGGGAGCTACGAGCAGTACTTC

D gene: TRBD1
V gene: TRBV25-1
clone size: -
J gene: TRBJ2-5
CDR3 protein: CASSESRQGPEWTQYF
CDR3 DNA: TGTGCCAGCAGTGAATCGAGACAGGGGCCAGAGTGGACCCAGTACTTC

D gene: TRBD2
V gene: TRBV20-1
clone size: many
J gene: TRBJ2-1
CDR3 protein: CSARDLTSGANEQFF
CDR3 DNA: TGCAGTGCTAGAGATCTCACTAGCGGGGCAAATGAGCAGTTCTTC

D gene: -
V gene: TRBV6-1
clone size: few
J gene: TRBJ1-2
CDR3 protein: CASSANYGYTF
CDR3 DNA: TGTGCCAGCAGTGCAAACTATGGCTACACCTTC

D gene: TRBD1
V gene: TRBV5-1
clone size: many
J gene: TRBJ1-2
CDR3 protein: CASSPTGWSPNYGYTF
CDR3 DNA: TGCGCCAGCAGCCCGACAGGGTGGTCTCCTAACTATGGCTACACCTTC

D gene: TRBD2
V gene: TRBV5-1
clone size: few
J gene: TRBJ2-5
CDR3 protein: CASSSGTSVTKRETQYF
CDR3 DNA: TGCGCCAGCAGCTCGGGGACTAGCGTAACCAAGAGGGAGACCCAGTACTTC

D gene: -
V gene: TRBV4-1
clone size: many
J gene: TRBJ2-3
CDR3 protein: CASSLEGYTDTQYF
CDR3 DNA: TGCGCCAGCAGCCTCGAAGGTTACACAGATACGCAGTATTTT

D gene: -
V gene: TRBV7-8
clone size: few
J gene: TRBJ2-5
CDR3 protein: CASSLYPFNRAMGETQYF
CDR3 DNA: TGTGCCAGCAGCCTCTACCCCTTTAACAGGGCCATGGGAGAGACCCAGTACTTC

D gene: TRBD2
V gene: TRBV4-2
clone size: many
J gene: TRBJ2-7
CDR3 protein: CASSQEFGAGNYEQYF
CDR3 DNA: TGTGCCAGCAGCCAAGAATTTGGAGCGGGAAACTACGAGCAGTACTTC

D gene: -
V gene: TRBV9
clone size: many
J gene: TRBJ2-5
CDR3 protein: CASSPRGDRIQETQYF
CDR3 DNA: TGTGCCAGCAGCCCTAGGGGAGACAGGATCCAAGAGACCCAGTACTTC

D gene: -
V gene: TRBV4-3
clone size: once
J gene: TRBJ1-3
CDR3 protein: CASSPGTGELSGNTIYF
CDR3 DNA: TGCGCCAGCAGCCCTGGGACCGGGGAGCTGTCTGGAAACACCATATATTTT

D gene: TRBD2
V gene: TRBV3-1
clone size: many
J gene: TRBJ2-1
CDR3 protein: CASSQVRTWAGDDNEQFF
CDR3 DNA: TGTGCCAGCAGCCAAGTGAGAACTTGGGCGGGAGATGACAATGAGCAGTTCTTC

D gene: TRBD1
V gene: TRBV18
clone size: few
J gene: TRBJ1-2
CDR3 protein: CASSPGQGALYGYTF
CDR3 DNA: TGTGCCAGCTCCCCGGGACAGGGGGCCCTCTATGGCTACACCTTC

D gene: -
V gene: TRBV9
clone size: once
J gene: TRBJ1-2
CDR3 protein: CASSPTGGGASQFNYGYTF
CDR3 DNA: TGTGCCAGCAGTCCTACGGGGGGCGGGGCCTCCCAGTTTAACTATGGCTACACCTTC

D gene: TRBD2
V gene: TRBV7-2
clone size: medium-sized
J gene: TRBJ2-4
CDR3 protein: CASSDRLAGAKNIQYF
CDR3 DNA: TGTGCCAGCAGCGACCGACTAGCCGGGGCCAAAAACATTCAGTACTTC